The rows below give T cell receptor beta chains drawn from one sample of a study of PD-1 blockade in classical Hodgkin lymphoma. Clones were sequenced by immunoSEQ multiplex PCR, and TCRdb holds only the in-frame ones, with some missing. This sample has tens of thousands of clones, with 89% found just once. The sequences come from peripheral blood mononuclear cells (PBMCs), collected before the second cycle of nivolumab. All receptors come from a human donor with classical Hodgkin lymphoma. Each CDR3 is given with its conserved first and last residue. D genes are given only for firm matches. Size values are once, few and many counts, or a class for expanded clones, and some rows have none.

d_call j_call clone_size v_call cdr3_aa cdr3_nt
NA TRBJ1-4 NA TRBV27 CASSQRGQAREKLFF TGTGCCAGCAGTCAACGGGGTCAAGCGCGGGAAAAACTGTTTTTT
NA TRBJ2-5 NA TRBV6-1 CASSASIKEETQYF TGTGCCAGCAGTGCCTCAATAAAGGAAGAGACCCAGTACTTC
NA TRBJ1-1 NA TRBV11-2 CASNNGQFMNTEAFF TGTGCCAGCAACAACGGACAGTTCATGAACACTGAAGCTTTCTTT
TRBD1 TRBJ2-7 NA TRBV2 CATRDRSPDAHYEQYF TGTGCCACCAGGGACAGGTCCCCCGACGCCCACTACGAGCAGTACTTC
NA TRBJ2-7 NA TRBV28 CASRPFRSGEQYF TGTGCCAGCAGACCCTTTCGTAGCGGCGAGCAGTACTTC
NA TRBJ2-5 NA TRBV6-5 CASGGETQYF TGTGCCAGCGGAGGGGAGACCCAGTACTTC
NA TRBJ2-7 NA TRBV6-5 CASRDSVSYEQYF TGTGCCAGCAGGGACAGTGTTTCCTACGAGCAGTACTTC
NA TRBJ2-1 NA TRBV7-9 CASSLDRVGYNEQFF TGTGCCAGCAGCTTAGACAGGGTCGGGTACAATGAGCAGTTCTTC
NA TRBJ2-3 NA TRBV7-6 CASSTERGADTQYF TGTGCCAGCAGCACCGAGAGGGGCGCAGATACGCAGTATTTT
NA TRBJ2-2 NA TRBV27 CASSSHRVEDTGELFF TGTGCCAGCAGTTCGCACAGGGTAGAGGACACCGGGGAGCTGTTTTTT
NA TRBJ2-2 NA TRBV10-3 CAISDLGNTGELFF TGTGCCATCAGTGACCTTGGGAACACCGGGGAGCTGTTTTTT
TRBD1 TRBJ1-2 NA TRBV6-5 CASSYSGTGNYGYTF TGTGCCAGCAGTTACTCCGGGACAGGGAACTATGGCTACACCTTC
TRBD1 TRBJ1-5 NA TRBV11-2 CASSRGQGHSNQPQHF TGTGCCAGCAGCCGCGGACAGGGCCATAGCAATCAGCCCCAGCATTTT
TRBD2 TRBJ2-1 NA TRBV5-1 CASSLAILAGGGNEQFF TGCGCCAGCAGCTTGGCCATTCTAGCGGGAGGAGGCAATGAGCAGTTCTTC
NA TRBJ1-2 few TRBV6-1 CASREPTRRSGYTF TGTGCCAGCAGGGAACCGACCCGGCGGAGTGGCTACACCTTC
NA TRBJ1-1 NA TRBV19 CASSWANTEAFF TGTGCCAGTAGTTGGGCGAACACTGAAGCTTTCTTT
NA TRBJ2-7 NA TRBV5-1 CASSLQRGNEQYF TGCGCCAGCAGCTTACAAAGAGGAAACGAGCAGTACTTC
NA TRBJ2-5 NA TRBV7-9 CASSLGEAGGQETQYF TGTGCCAGCAGCTTAGGAGAGGCAGGGGGGCAAGAGACCCAGTACTTC
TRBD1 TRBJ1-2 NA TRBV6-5 CASSFSGTGGFYGYTF TGTGCCAGCAGTTTTTCCGGGACAGGGGGATTCTATGGCTACACCTTC
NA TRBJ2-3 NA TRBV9 CASSVRGIGDTQYF TGTGCCAGCAGCGTACGAGGGATAGGAGATACGCAGTATTTT
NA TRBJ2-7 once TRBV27 CASSLQNSYEQYF TGTGCCAGCAGTTTACAGAACTCCTACGAGCAGTACTTC
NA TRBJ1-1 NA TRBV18 CASSQSETFEAFF TGTGCCAGCTCTCAATCGGAGACGTTTGAAGCTTTCTTT
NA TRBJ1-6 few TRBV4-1 CASSQEAGRPLHF TGCGCCAGCAGCCAAGAGGCGGGGAGGCCCCTCCACTTT
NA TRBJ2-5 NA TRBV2 CASSEGLGETQYF TGTGCCAGCAGTGAAGGGCTGGGGGAGACCCAGTACTTC
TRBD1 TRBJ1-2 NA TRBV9 CASSPPGAGGLYYGYTF TGTGCCAGCAGCCCCCCGGGGGCAGGGGGTCTTTACTATGGCTACACCTTC
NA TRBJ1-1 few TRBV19 CASSIESTEAFF TGTGCCAGTAGTATAGAGAGCACTGAAGCTTTCTTT
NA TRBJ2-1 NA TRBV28 CASSLPRAYSYNEQFF TGTGCCAGCAGTTTACCCCGTGCCTACTCCTACAATGAGCAGTTCTTC
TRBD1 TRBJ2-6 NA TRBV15 CATSVTGTGRRGANVLTF TGTGCCACCAGCGTTACCGGGACAGGGCGTCGAGGGGCCAACGTCCTGACTTTC
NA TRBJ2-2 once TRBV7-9 CASSLKGEIRVHGELFF TGTGCCAGCAGCTTAAAAGGCGAGATCAGGGTTCACGGGGAGCTGTTTTTT
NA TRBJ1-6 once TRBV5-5 CASSFRVSSYNSPLHF TGTGCCAGCAGCTTTAGGGTCAGCTCCTATAATTCACCCCTCCACTTT
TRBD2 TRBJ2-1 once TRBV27 CASSFGTSGTHNEQFF TGTGCCAGCAGCTTTGGGACTAGCGGCACACACAATGAGCAGTTCTTC
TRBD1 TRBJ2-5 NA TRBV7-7 CASSPDRVRTQYF TGTGCCAGCAGCCCAGACAGGGTTCGGACCCAGTACTTC
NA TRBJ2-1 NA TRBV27 CASSLSYGSSGNEQFF TGTGCCAGCAGTTTATCGTACGGGAGTAGCGGCAATGAGCAGTTCTTC
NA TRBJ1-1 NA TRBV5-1 CASSLGSKEAFF TGCGCCAGCAGCCTGGGATCTAAAGAAGCTTTCTTT
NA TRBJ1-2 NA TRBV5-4 CASSLSNPDYGYTF TGTGCCAGCAGCTTGAGCAACCCAGACTATGGCTACACCTTC
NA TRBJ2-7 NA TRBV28 CASTHFGGGAYEQYF TGTGCCAGCACCCACTTTGGGGGGGGCGCCTACGAGCAGTACTTC